This T cell receptor beta chain was recovered during a study of CD8+ T cells in alopecia areata. Treatment denoted: oral pan-JAK inhibitor, 5-10 mg twice daily. Germline V CDR1 and CDR2: GTSNPN, SVGIG (reference sequence). The CDR3 has 14 residues. The ends lost 7 bases at V and 2 bases at J; junction bases unmatched: 8. Of note for this clone: Antigen: not known.

Study outcomes and limitations: Scalp clonality, along with expanded CD8+ clones among the top 100, was significantly decreased by tofacitinib.

Extraction and reverse transcription of RNA yielded cDNA as the sequencing template. Here immunoSEQ multiplex PCR was the method, and the copy in TCRdb shows in-frame clones only, minus some. This sample yields fewer than 350,000 clones, of which about three fifths are seen a single time; approximately 2% belongs to the top ten. The rearrangement uses TRBV30 and TRBJ2-5; 9 bases match TRBD2. The receptor was isolated from a human donor with alopecia areata. This material consisted of CD4+ T cells sorted from blood, taken at week 24, from a patient treated with tofacitinib. The CDR3 DNA is TGTGCCTATAGCGGAGCGGGGGGTCAAGAGACCCAGTACTTC. The encoded protein is CAYSGAGGQETQYF.